This T cell receptor (beta chain) was observed in a study of prognosis after radiotherapy for stage I lung cancer. Study as a whole: The study enrolled patients with stage I non-small cell lung cancer between 2018 and early 2019. Patient ages ran from roughly 50 to 84, with a median of approximately 70 years, and the group had roughly 13 men and several women.

From genomic DNA, two-round multiplex PCR was used to amplify TCR beta CDR3. Used in first-round PCR were primers specific to each TRBV and TRBJ gene. MiXCR, applied by TCRdb to the multiplex PCR reads, yields one record per CDR3 protein. Of more than 30,000 distinct CDR3 sequences detected, 42% appear once; the ten largest clones hold 15%. Blood was drawn (about 6 milliliters of peripheral blood) at each of two time points. This clonotype was detected many times. Its antigen is unknown. The CDR3 totals 15 residues. Germline V lookup: CDR1 LGHNA, CDR2 YNFKEQ. Between the trimmed V and J ends, which lost 1 base and 7 bases, there was a span of 13 bases. Study-level points and caveats: As reported, TRBV and TRBJ gene usage differed between patients who had metastases and those who did not.

Sequences were derived from PBMCs, sampled before or after stereotactic body radiation therapy (not recorded which). The sequence was obtained from a donor at least 50 years old with non-small cell lung cancer. The rearrangement joins TRBV4-2 to TRBJ1-4, with D possibly matching TRBD1 (6 bases). The CDR3, as DNA: TGTGCCAGCAGCCAAGTCCAAGGGGGTACTGAAAAACTGTTTTTT. As protein: CASSQVQGGTEKLFF.